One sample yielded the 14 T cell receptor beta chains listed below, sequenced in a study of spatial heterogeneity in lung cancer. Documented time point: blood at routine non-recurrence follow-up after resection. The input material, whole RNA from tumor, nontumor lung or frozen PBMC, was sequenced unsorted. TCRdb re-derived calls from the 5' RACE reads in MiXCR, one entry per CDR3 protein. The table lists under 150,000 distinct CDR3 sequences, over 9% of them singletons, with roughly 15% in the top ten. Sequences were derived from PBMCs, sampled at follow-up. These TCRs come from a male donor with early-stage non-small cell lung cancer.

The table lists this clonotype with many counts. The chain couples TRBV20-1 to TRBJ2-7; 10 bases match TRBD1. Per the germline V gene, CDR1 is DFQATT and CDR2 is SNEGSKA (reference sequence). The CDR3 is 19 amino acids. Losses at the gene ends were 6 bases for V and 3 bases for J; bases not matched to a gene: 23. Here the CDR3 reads CSAPLAQGQGLGFGYEQYF. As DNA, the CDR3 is TGCAGTGCCCCCCTAGCCCAGGGACAGGGGCTAGGATTTGGCTACGAGCAGTACTTC.

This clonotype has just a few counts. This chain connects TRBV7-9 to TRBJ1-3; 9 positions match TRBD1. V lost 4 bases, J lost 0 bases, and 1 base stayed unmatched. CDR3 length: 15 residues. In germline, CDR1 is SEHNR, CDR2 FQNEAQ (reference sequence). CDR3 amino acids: CASSSQGASGNTIYF. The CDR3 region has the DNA TGTGCCAGCAGCTCACAGGGGGCCTCTGGAAACACCATATATTTT.

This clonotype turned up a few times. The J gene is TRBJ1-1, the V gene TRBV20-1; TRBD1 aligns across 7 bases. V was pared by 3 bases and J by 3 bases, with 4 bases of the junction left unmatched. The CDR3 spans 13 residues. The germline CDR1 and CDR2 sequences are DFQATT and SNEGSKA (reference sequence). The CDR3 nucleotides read TGCAGTGCTAGCCGGGACAGACACACTGAAGCTTTCTTT. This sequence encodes CSASRDRHTEAFF.

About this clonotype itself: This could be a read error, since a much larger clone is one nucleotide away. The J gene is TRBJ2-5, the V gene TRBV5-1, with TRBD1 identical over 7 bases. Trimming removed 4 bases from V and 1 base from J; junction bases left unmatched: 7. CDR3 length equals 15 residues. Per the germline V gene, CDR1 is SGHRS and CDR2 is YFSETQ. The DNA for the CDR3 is TGCGCCAGCAGCCTCGGGACAGAAGTCCAAGAGACCCAGTACTTC. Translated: CASSLGTEVQETQYF.

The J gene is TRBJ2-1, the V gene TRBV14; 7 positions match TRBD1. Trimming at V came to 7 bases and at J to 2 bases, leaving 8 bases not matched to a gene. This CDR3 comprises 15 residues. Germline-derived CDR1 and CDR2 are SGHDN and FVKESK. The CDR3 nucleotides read TGTGCCAGCAAGGGACCAGGGGGACCCTACAATGAGCAGTTCTTC. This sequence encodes CASKGPGGPYNEQFF.

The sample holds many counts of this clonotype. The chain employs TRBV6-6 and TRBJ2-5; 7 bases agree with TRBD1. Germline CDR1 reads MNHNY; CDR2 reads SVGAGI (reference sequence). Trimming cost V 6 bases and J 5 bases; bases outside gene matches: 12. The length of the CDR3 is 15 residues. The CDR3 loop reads CASSARGQVGETQYF. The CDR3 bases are TGTGCCAGCAGCGCCCGCGGACAGGTCGGGGAGACCCAGTACTTC.

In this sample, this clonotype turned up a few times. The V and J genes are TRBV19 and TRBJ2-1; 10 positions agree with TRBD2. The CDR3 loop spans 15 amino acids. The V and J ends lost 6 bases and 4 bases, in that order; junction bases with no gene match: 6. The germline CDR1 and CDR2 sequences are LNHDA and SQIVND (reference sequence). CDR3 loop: CASSRGLAEYNEQFF. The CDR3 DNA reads TGTGCCAGTAGCCGCGGACTAGCGGAGTACAATGAGCAGTTCTTC.

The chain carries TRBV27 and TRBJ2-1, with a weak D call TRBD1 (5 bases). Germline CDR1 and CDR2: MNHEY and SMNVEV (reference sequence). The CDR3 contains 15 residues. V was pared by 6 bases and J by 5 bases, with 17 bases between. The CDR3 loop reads CASSPGRGYHNEQFF. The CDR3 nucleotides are TGTGCCAGCAGCCCCGGAAGGGGCTACCACAATGAGCAGTTCTTC.

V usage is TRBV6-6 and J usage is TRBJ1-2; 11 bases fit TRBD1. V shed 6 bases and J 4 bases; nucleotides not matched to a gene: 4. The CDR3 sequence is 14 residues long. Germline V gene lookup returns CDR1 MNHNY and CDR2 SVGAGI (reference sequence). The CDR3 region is CASSSGQGVYGYTF. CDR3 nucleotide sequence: TGTGCCAGCAGCTCGGGACAGGGGGTCTATGGCTACACCTTC.

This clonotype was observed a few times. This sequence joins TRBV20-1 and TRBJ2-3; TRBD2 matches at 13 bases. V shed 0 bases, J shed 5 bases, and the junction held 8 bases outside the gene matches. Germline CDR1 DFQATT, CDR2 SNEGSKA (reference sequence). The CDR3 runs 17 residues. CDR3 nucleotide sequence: TGCAGTGCTAGAGATAGGAGGGGACTAGCGGGAAAAGATACGCAGTATTTT. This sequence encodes CSARDRRGLAGKDTQYF.

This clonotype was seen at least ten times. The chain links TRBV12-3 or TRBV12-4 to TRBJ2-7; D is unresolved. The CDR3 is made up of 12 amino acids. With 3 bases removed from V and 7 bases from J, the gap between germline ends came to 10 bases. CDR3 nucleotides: TGTGCCAGCAGTTTGCCCCCGGGTGAGCAGTACTTC. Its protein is CASSLPPGEQYF.

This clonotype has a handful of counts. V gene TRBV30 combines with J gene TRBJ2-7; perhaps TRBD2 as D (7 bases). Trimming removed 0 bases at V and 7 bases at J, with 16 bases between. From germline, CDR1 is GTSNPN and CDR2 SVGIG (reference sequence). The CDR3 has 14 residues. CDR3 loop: CAWSVSGGTGEQYF. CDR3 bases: TGTGCCTGGAGTGTCTCGGGGGGCACGGGAGAGCAGTACTTC.

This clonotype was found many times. The CDR3 sequence is CASSQVLGFSAFF. The DNA for the CDR3 is TGCGCCAGCAGCCAAGTTTTGGGCTTCTCAGCTTTCTTT. The V call is TRBV4-1, the J call TRBJ1-1; D gene unclear. Germline assignment: CDR1 MGHRA and CDR2 YSYEKL. Trimming pared 1 base from V and 10 bases from J, leaving 13 bases between. The CDR3 is made up of 13 amino acids.

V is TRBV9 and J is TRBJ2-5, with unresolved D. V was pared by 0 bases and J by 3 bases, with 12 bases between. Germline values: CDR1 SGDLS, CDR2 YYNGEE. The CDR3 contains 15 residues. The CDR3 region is CASSVGAPAEETQYF. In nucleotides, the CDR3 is TGTGCCAGCAGCGTAGGAGCGCCGGCCGAAGAGACCCAGTACTTC.